The rows below give T cell receptor beta chains drawn from one sample of a study of a mutant IDH1 vaccine in newly diagnosed glioma. Which antigens these TCRs recognize remains unknown. Clones were sequenced by immunoSEQ multiplex PCR, and TCRdb holds only the in-frame ones, with some missing. The table lists about 56,000 clones, approximately 87% of them singletons. The specimen was PBMCs, collected from a glioma patient whose treatment included an IDH1 peptide vaccine. The receptors were sampled from a man aged 35 to 55 with glioma. CDR3s include the opening cysteine and the closing phenylalanine or tryptophan. The D gene is left open where the match is weak.

v_call	d_call	j_call	cdr3_aa
TRBV5-6	TRBD1	TRBJ1-5	CASSFRGTAQHF
TRBV11-3	TRBD1	TRBJ1-2	CASSTQGAGYGYTF
TRBV7-9	.	TRBJ1-2	CASSLDSNYGYTF
TRBV7-2	.	TRBJ2-1	CASSQAYYNEQFF
TRBV28	.	TRBJ2-7	CASRKSTGAYEQYF
TRBV6-1	.	TRBJ1-1	CASSNGRANTEAFF
TRBV5-1	TRBD2	TRBJ2-7	CASSSPLAGELGEQYF
TRBV21-1	.	TRBJ1-2	CASRPVYGYTF
TRBV14	TRBD2	TRBJ2-3	CASSRGTSGNWGLGTDTQYF
TRBV7-2	.	TRBJ1-1	CASRQRDTQAFF
TRBV6-5	TRBD2	TRBJ2-4	CASRTGGLAKNIQYF
TRBV29-1	.	TRBJ2-7	CSVRNGEQYF
TRBV25-1	.	TRBJ1-2	CASITKTSLGYTF
TRBV19	.	TRBJ2-5	CASSIMGTQETQYF
TRBV7-2	TRBD2	TRBJ2-3	CASSLAGPTSGGSPRAQYF
TRBV18	.	TRBJ2-3	CASSPRRASTDTQYF
TRBV6-5	.	TRBJ1-1	CASSSPGRGYTEAFF
TRBV9	TRBD1	TRBJ2-7	CASSVGQGAHEQYF
TRBV29-1	.	TRBJ1-1	CSVHGQGNTEAFF
TRBV5-1	.	TRBJ2-1	CASSIRREPYNEQFF
TRBV5-6	TRBD1	TRBJ2-7	CASSRRLSTGSSEQYF
TRBV11-3	.	TRBJ2-7	CASSLPHARKNLTYEQYF
TRBV28	.	TRBJ2-3	CASSYGGITDTQYF
TRBV5-1	TRBD1	TRBJ2-1	CASSSGQGAYEQFF
TRBV5-6	.	TRBJ2-7	CASSLVGQYEQYF
TRBV7-8	TRBD2	TRBJ2-7	CASSFRTSGMPEQYF
TRBV5-8	.	TRBJ2-6	CASSLGNSGANVLTF
TRBV19	.	TRBJ2-7	CASSKWGNEQYF
TRBV7-8	.	TRBJ1-5	CASSYRSNQPQHF
TRBV25-1	TRBD1	TRBJ1-5	CASSDPGQGNQPQHF
TRBV29-1	.	TRBJ1-2	CSVDLRTNYGYTF
TRBV25-1	TRBD1	TRBJ1-1	CAITGQGPTEAFF
TRBV7-8	.	TRBJ1-1	CASSLSGSGTEAFF
TRBV6-4	TRBD2	TRBJ2-1	CASSDSMSSGSDEQFF
TRBV2	TRBD2	TRBJ2-3	CASSEGVSGADTQYF
TRBV7-8	.	TRBJ2-7	CASSLSTAYEQYF
TRBV4-1	TRBD2	TRBJ2-2	CASSPGLASGNGELFF
TRBV7-9	TRBD2	TRBJ2-3	CASSTSGTSTDTQYF
TRBV19	.	TRBJ2-7	CASRDNSYEQYF
TRBV13	TRBD1	TRBJ1-2	CASSWNRGSYTF
TRBV7-2	.	TRBJ1-2	CASIEGRVGGYTF
TRBV28	TRBD2	TRBJ2-7	CASSRGTSGRYEQYF
TRBV7-8	TRBD2	TRBJ2-7	CASSPGLPAYEQYF
TRBV5-1	.	TRBJ2-5	CASSLRDQETQYF
TRBV7-3	TRBD2	TRBJ2-1	CASSPRTSGNNEQFF
TRBV7-2	.	TRBJ2-1	CASSFRRTPTNEQFF
TRBV6-5	.	TRBJ1-1	CASSRTAGDEAFF
TRBV5-1	.	TRBJ2-1	CASSLGQYNEQFF
TRBV19	.	TRBJ2-3	CASSGDIRGDTQYF
TRBV5-4	TRBD1	TRBJ1-2	CASSLGGQGPYGYTF
TRBV27	.	TRBJ2-5	CARTWETQYF
TRBV27	.	TRBJ1-2	CASSISQGLGGYTF
TRBV11-1	.	TRBJ1-4	CASSFEGKEKLFF
TRBV19	.	TRBJ1-5	CASSVGTGAYQPQHF
TRBV19	.	TRBJ1-2	CASSIGQYYGYTF
TRBV7-8	TRBD1	TRBJ2-2	CASSPRDRDGELFF